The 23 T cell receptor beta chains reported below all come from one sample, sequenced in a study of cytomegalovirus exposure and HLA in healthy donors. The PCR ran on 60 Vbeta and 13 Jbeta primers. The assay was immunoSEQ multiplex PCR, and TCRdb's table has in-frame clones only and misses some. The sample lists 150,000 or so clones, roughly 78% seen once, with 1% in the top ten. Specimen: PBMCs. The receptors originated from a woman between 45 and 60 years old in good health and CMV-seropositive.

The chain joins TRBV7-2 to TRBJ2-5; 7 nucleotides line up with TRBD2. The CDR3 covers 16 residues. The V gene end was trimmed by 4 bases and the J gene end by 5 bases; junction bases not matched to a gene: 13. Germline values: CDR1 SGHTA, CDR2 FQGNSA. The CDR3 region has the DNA TGTGCCAGCAGCTCCTTTCCCGGGACTACCACCGAGACCCAGTACTTC. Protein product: CASSSFPGTTTETQYF.

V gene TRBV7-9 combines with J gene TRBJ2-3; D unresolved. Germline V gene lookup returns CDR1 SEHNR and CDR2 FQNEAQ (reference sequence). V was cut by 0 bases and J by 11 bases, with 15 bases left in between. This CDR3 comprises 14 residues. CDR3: CASSLAGVGNMQYF. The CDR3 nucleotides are TGTGCCAGCAGCTTAGCCGGAGTTGGTAACATGCAGTATTTT.

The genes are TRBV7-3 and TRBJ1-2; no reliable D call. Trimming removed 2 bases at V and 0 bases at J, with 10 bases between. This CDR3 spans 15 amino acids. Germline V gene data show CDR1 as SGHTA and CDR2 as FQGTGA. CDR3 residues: CASSLEASSNYGYTF. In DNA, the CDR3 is TGTGCCAGCAGCTTAGAGGCCAGTTCTAACTATGGCTACACCTTC.

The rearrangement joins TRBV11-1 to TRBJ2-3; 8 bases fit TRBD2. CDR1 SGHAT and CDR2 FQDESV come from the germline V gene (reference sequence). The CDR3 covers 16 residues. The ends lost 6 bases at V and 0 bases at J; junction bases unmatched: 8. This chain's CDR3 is CASRGSGSLSTDTQYF. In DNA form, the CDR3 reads TGTGCCAGCAGAGGGAGCGGGAGCCTTAGCACAGATACGCAGTATTTT.

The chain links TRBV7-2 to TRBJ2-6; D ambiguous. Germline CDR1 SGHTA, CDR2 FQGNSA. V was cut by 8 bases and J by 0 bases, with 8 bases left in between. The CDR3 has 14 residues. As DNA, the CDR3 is TGTGCCAGCGGGCGCCTCTCTGGGGCCAACGTCCTGACTTTC. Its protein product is CASGRLSGANVLTF.

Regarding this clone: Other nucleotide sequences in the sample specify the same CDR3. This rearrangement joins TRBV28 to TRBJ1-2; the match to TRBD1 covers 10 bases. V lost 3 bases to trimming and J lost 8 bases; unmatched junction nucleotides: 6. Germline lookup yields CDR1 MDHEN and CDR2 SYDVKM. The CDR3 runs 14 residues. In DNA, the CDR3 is TGTGCCAGCAGTTTCCGGGACAGGGGAAGGGGCTACACCTTC. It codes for CASSFRDRGRGYTF.

For the CDR3, the DNA is TGTGCCATCTCCGGGGGGCCGGACACTGAAGCTTTCTTT. This encodes CAISGGPDTEAFF. V usage is TRBV10-3 and J usage is TRBJ1-1, with D maybe TRBD1 (6 bases). The V end lost 8 bases, the J end lost 3 bases, and 13 bases lay between the germline ends. Germline CDR1 ENHRY, CDR2 SYGVKD. The CDR3 length is 13 residues.

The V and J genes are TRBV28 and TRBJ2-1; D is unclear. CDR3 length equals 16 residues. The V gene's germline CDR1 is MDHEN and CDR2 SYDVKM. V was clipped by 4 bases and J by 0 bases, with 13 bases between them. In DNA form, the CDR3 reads TGTGCCAGCAGTTCCCCTGCCGGTAGCTCCTACAATGAGCAGTTCTTC. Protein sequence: CASSSPAGSSYNEQFF.

CDR3 amino acids: CASSVQQGGSTEAFF. As DNA, the CDR3 is TGTGCCAGCAGCGTTCAACAGGGCGGGAGCACTGAAGCTTTCTTT. This rearrangement joins TRBV6-5 to TRBJ1-1; the D gene is possibly TRBD1 (6 bases). Germline CDR1 and CDR2: MNHEY and SVGAGI. Trimming cost V 6 bases and J 4 bases, with 18 bases left between them. This CDR3 is 15 amino acids long.

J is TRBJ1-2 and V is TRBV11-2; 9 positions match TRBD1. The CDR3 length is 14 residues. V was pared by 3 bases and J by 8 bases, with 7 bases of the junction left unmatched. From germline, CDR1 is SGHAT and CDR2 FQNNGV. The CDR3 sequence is CASSFAGQGSGYTF. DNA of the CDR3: TGTGCCAGCAGCTTCGCCGGACAGGGGAGCGGCTACACCTTC. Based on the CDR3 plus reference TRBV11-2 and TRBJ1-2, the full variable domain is EAGVAQSPRYKIIEKRQSVAFWCNPISGHATLYWYQQILGQGPKLLIQFQNNGVVDDSQLPKDRFSAERLKGVDSTLKIQPAKLEDSAVYLCASSFAGQGSGYTFGSGTRLTVV.

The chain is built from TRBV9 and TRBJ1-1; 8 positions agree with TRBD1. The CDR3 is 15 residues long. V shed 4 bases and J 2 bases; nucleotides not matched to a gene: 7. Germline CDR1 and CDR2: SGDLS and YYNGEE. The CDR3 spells CASSFTGGRNTEAFF. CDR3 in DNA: TGTGCCAGCAGCTTTACAGGGGGTAGAAACACTGAAGCTTTCTTT.

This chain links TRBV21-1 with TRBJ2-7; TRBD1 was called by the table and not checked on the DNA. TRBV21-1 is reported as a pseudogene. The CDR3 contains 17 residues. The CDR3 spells CASSKAVKGTGFYEQYF. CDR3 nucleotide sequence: TGTGCCAGCAGCAAAGCAGTTAAGGGGACAGGCTTCTACGAGCAGTACTTC.

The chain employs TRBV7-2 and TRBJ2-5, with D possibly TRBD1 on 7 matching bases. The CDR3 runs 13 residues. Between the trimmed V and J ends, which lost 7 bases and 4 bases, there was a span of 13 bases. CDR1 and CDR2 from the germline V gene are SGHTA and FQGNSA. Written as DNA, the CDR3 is TGTGCCAGCACCCCCCAGGGGGGAGAGACCCAGTACTTC. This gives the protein CASTPQGGETQYF.

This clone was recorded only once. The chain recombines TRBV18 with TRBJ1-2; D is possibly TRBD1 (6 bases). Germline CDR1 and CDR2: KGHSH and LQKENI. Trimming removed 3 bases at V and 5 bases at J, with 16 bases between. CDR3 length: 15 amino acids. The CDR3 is CASSPSGGGEYGYTF. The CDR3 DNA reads TGTGCCAGCTCACCCTCGGGGGGCGGTGAATATGGCTACACCTTC.

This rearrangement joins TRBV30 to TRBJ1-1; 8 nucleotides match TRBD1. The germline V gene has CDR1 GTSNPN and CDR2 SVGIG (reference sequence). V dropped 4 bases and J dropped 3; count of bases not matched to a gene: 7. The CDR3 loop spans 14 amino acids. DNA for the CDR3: TGTGCCTGGATACAGGGGGGATATTACACTGAAGCTTTCTTT. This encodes CAWIQGGYYTEAFF.

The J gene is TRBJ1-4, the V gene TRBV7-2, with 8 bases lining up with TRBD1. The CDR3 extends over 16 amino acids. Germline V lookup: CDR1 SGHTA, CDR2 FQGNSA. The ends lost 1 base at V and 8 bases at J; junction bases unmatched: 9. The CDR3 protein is CASSLELTGAGEKLFF. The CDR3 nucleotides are TGTGCCAGCAGCTTAGAATTGACAGGGGCAGGGGAAAAACTGTTTTTT.

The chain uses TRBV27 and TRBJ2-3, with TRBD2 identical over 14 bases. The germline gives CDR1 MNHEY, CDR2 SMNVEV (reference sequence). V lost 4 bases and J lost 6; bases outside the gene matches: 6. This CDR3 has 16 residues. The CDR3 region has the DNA TGTGCCAGCAGTTCCGGACTAGCGGGAGGAGTGGATACGCAGTATTTT. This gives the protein CASSSGLAGGVDTQYF.

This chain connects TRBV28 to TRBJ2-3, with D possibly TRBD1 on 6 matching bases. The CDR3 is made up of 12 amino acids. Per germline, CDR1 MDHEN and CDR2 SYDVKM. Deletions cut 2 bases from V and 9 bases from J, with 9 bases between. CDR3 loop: CASSLGQRTQYF. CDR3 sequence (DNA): TGTGCCAGCAGTTTAGGACAGAGAACGCAGTATTTT.

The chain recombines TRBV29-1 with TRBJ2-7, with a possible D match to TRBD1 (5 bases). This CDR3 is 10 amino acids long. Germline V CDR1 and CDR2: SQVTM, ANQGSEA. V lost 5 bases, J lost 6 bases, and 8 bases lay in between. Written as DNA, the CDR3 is TGCAGCGTTCAGACAGTCGAGCAGTACTTC. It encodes CSVQTVEQYF.

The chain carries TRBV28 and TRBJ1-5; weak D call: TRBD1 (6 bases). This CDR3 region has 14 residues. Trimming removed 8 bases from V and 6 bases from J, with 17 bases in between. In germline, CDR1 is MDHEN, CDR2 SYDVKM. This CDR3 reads CASSGQMNIQPQHF. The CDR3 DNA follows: TGTGCCAGCTCGGGACAAATGAACATTCAGCCCCAGCATTTT.

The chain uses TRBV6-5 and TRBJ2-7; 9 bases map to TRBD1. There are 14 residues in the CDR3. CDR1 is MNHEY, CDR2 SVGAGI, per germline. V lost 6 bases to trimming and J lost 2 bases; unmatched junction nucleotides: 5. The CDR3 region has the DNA TGTGCCAGCAGGAAACAGGGGGCACCCTACGAGCAGTACTTC. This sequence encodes CASRKQGAPYEQYF.

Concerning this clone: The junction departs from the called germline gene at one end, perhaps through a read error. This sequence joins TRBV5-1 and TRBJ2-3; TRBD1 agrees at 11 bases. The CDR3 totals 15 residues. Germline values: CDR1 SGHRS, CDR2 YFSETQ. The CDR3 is CASRRTGGHTDTQCF. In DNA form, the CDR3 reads TGCGCCAGCAGGAGGACAGGGGGCCACACAGATACGCAGTGTTTT.

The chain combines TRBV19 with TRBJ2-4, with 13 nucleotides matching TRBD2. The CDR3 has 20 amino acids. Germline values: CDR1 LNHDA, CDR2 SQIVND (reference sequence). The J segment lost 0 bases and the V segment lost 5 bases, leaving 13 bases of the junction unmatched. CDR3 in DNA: TGTGCCAGTAGTCCCGGACTAGCGGGGGACCGACGCTTAGCCAAAAACATTCAGTACTTC. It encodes CASSPGLAGDRRLAKNIQYF.